Listed below are T cell receptor beta chains from one sample, sequenced in a study of cytomegalovirus exposure and HLA in healthy donors. The table came from immunoSEQ multiplex PCR; TCRdb's copy has only in-frame clones and leaves some out. Of around 170,000 clones listed, 85% are singletons. Sequencing was performed on PBMCs. The receptors were gathered from a man younger than 35 in good health and CMV-seropositive. CDR3s leave out the opening cysteine and the closing phenylalanine or tryptophan. The order of the fields is CDR3 protein, clone size, V gene, D gene, J gene. A D gene is named only where the DNA matches it firmly. Size tells how often a clone was seen (once, few, many) or the class of an expanded clone, and some rows leave it out.

cdr3_aa: AWGVESNEQF
clone_size: .
v_call: TRBV7-3
d_call: .
j_call: TRBJ2-1

cdr3_aa: ASSLAGGLLEQF
clone_size: .
v_call: TRBV28
d_call: TRBD2
j_call: TRBJ2-1

cdr3_aa: ASSLTGETQETQY
clone_size: .
v_call: TRBV5-1
d_call: TRBD1
j_call: TRBJ2-5

cdr3_aa: ASSSLKQVEQF
clone_size: .
v_call: TRBV28
d_call: .
j_call: TRBJ2-1

cdr3_aa: ASRDSKDGYT
clone_size: .
v_call: TRBV2
d_call: .
j_call: TRBJ1-2

cdr3_aa: ASSAGTSGKGEQF
clone_size: .
v_call: TRBV28
d_call: TRBD2
j_call: TRBJ2-1

cdr3_aa: ASSLGPGTSAYEQY
clone_size: once
v_call: TRBV5-4
d_call: TRBD2
j_call: TRBJ2-7

cdr3_aa: ASSLGGGTEAF
clone_size: .
v_call: TRBV5-4
d_call: .
j_call: TRBJ1-1

cdr3_aa: ASSSTAPGQSTDTQY
clone_size: .
v_call: TRBV5-1
d_call: TRBD1
j_call: TRBJ2-3

cdr3_aa: ASFRQGDKTQY
clone_size: .
v_call: TRBV10-2
d_call: TRBD1
j_call: TRBJ2-5

cdr3_aa: ASRGQGGNQPQH
clone_size: few
v_call: TRBV6-6
d_call: TRBD1
j_call: TRBJ1-5

cdr3_aa: ASSLSLAGGYNEQF
clone_size: .
v_call: TRBV27
d_call: TRBD2
j_call: TRBJ2-1

cdr3_aa: ASSLNPRTSGSPGTNTGELF
clone_size: once
v_call: TRBV5-1
d_call: TRBD2
j_call: TRBJ2-2

cdr3_aa: ASSFLGDTDTQY
clone_size: .
v_call: TRBV11-2
d_call: .
j_call: TRBJ2-3

cdr3_aa: ASSGDRAGANVLT
clone_size: .
v_call: TRBV6-4
d_call: TRBD1
j_call: TRBJ2-6

cdr3_aa: ASSLPFDSMAYNEQF
clone_size: .
v_call: TRBV7-2
d_call: .
j_call: TRBJ2-1

cdr3_aa: ASSQEGAGAFNEQF
clone_size: .
v_call: TRBV4-2
d_call: TRBD2
j_call: TRBJ2-1

cdr3_aa: ASSRGHPVRNEQY
clone_size: .
v_call: TRBV6-5
d_call: .
j_call: TRBJ2-7

cdr3_aa: ASSRAGNEKLF
clone_size: .
v_call: TRBV9
d_call: .
j_call: TRBJ1-4

cdr3_aa: ASRGTSGGSYEQY
clone_size: .
v_call: TRBV27
d_call: TRBD2
j_call: TRBJ2-7

cdr3_aa: ASSSYSEDTQY
clone_size: .
v_call: TRBV11-3
d_call: .
j_call: TRBJ2-3

cdr3_aa: ASSLTPSGNEQF
clone_size: .
v_call: TRBV7-3
d_call: .
j_call: TRBJ2-1

cdr3_aa: ASSGDTPFYGYT
clone_size: .
v_call: TRBV5-6
d_call: .
j_call: TRBJ1-2

cdr3_aa: ASSLGTSGGYEQY
clone_size: .
v_call: TRBV13
d_call: TRBD2
j_call: TRBJ2-7

cdr3_aa: ASRFARDSHGYT
clone_size: .
v_call: TRBV14
d_call: TRBD1
j_call: TRBJ1-2

cdr3_aa: ASSSRRGGGDQAKNIQY
clone_size: .
v_call: TRBV7-2
d_call: TRBD2
j_call: TRBJ2-4

cdr3_aa: ASSSQGNTEAF
clone_size: once
v_call: TRBV2
d_call: .
j_call: TRBJ1-1

cdr3_aa: ASSGLAGATDTQY
clone_size: few
v_call: TRBV6-4
d_call: TRBD2
j_call: TRBJ2-3

cdr3_aa: SVGEGRETQY
clone_size: once
v_call: TRBV29-1
d_call: TRBD2
j_call: TRBJ2-5

cdr3_aa: ASTPGTRNYGYT
clone_size: few
v_call: TRBV6-6
d_call: .
j_call: TRBJ1-2

cdr3_aa: ATARDTQY
clone_size: .
v_call: TRBV25-1
d_call: .
j_call: TRBJ2-3

cdr3_aa: ASSSGGNYGYT
clone_size: .
v_call: TRBV7-9
d_call: .
j_call: TRBJ1-2

cdr3_aa: ASSPNPGQGTGYT
clone_size: .
v_call: TRBV6-4
d_call: .
j_call: TRBJ1-2

cdr3_aa: ARRDRGSPLH
clone_size: few
v_call: TRBV27
d_call: TRBD1
j_call: TRBJ1-6

cdr3_aa: ASSPIRDSYSTDTQY
clone_size: .
v_call: TRBV14
d_call: TRBD1
j_call: TRBJ2-3

cdr3_aa: ASSQGPGLAPYNEQF
clone_size: .
v_call: TRBV4-1
d_call: TRBD2
j_call: TRBJ2-1

cdr3_aa: ASSFGGRARTDTQY
clone_size: .
v_call: TRBV27
d_call: TRBD2
j_call: TRBJ2-3

cdr3_aa: ASSVGLAGASGTGELF
clone_size: .
v_call: TRBV9
d_call: TRBD2
j_call: TRBJ2-2

cdr3_aa: ASSWGGADEQF
clone_size: .
v_call: TRBV7-9
d_call: .
j_call: TRBJ2-1

cdr3_aa: ASSLRQGGNTIY
clone_size: once
v_call: TRBV28
d_call: .
j_call: TRBJ1-3

cdr3_aa: ASSLVAGGTGELF
clone_size: .
v_call: TRBV7-8
d_call: TRBD2
j_call: TRBJ2-2

cdr3_aa: STPPREVNTEAF
clone_size: once
v_call: TRBV29-1
d_call: .
j_call: TRBJ1-1

cdr3_aa: ASSLSRGNYGYT
clone_size: .
v_call: TRBV5-1
d_call: .
j_call: TRBJ1-2

cdr3_aa: ASSLGWDLEDTEAF
clone_size: .
v_call: TRBV5-6
d_call: .
j_call: TRBJ1-1

cdr3_aa: ASSLQGAGGNQPQH
clone_size: .
v_call: TRBV7-9
d_call: TRBD1
j_call: TRBJ1-5

cdr3_aa: SVEDPRTSGYPSEQF
clone_size: .
v_call: TRBV29-1
d_call: TRBD2
j_call: TRBJ2-1

cdr3_aa: ASSEFRTASYEQY
clone_size: many
v_call: TRBV6-1
d_call: .
j_call: TRBJ2-7

cdr3_aa: ASSPVGQGGGYT
clone_size: few
v_call: TRBV7-9
d_call: TRBD1
j_call: TRBJ1-2

cdr3_aa: ASSRAGGAAYEQY
clone_size: .
v_call: TRBV28
d_call: TRBD2
j_call: TRBJ2-7